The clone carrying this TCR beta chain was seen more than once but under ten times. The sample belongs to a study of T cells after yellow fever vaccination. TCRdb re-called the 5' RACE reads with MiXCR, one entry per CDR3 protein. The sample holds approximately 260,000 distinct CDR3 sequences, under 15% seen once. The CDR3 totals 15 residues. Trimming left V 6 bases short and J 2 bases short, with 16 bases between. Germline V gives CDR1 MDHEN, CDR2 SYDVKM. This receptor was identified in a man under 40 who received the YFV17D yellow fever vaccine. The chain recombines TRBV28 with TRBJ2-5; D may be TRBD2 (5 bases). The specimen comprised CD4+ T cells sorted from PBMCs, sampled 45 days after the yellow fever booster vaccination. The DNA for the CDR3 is TGTGCCAGCAGCAAAAATACAGCGGCACAAGAGACCCAGTACTTC. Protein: CASSKNTAAQETQYF.